The 27 T cell receptor beta chains below come from one sample, sequenced in a study of control samples from healthy donors and cancer patients. Libraries were prepared by immunoSEQ multiplex PCR; TCRdb keeps only in-frame clonotypes and omits some of them. The sample includes approximately 98,000 clones, approximately 80% of them seen just once. Specimen: blood. These receptors were taken from a man aged 18 to 30 in good health.

This clone is a singleton in its sample. V and J are TRBV5-6 and TRBJ1-1, with D hard to call. The germline V gene encodes CDR1 SGHDT and CDR2 YYEEEE. Deletions cut 2 bases from V and 6 bases from J, with 5 bases between. The CDR3 totals 11 residues. Written as DNA, the CDR3 is TGTGCCAGCAGCTTATATTCTGAAGCTTTCTTT. Its protein is CASSLYSEAFF. The full variable domain, completed using reference TRBV5-6 and TRBJ1-1, is DAGVTQSPTHLIKTRGQQVTLRCSPKSGHDTVSWYQQALGQGPQFIFQYYEEEERQRGNFPDRFSGHQFPNYSSELNVNALLLGDSALYLCASSLYSEAFFGQGTRLTVV.

CDR3 residues: CASSMGGQVNMNTEAFF. The CDR3 bases are TGTGCCAGTAGTATGGGAGGGCAGGTTAACATGAACACTGAAGCTTTCTTT. The gene calls are TRBV19 and TRBJ1-1; D uncertain. CDR1 LNHDA and CDR2 SQIVND come from the germline V gene (reference sequence). Deletions cut 3 bases from V and 0 bases from J, with 17 bases between. This CDR3 comprises 17 residues.

The chain links TRBV5-1 to TRBJ1-1; D is ambiguous. Trimming stripped 1 base from V and 1 base from J, with 8 bases between. Germline V gene lookup returns CDR1 SGHRS and CDR2 YFSETQ. CDR3 length: 14 amino acids. This chain's CDR3 is CASSLSNTNTEAFF. The DNA of the CDR3 is TGCGCCAGCAGCTTGTCAAACACGAACACTGAAGCTTTCTTT.

The chain combines TRBV5-1 with TRBJ2-4; possible D gene TRBD1, 5 bases. CDR1 SGHRS and CDR2 YFSETQ come from the germline V gene. This CDR3 is built from 17 residues. V gave up 2 bases and J gave up 0 bases, with 15 bases separating them. The CDR3 here is CASSFLGERLAKNIQYF. Written as DNA, the CDR3 is TGCGCCAGCAGCTTTCTAGGGGAAAGGTTAGCCAAAAACATTCAGTACTTC.

This clone came up a few times. The chain is built from TRBV2 and TRBJ1-6; 8 bases agree with TRBD1. The CDR3 has 17 amino acids. The ends lost 6 bases at V and 8 bases at J; junction bases unmatched: 15. Looked up from germline, CDR1 is SNHLY and CDR2 is FYNNEI. This CDR3 is CASRRTGYGEGDSPLHF. The DNA of the CDR3 is TGTGCCAGCAGGCGGACAGGGTACGGGGAAGGTGATTCACCCCTCCACTTT.

The chain employs TRBV29-1 and TRBJ2-2; 8 bases are shared with TRBD2. Germline loops: CDR1 SQVTM, CDR2 ANQGSEA. V was clipped by 5 bases and J by 5 bases; unmatched bases: 7. The CDR3 contains 14 residues. CDR3 DNA sequence: TGCAGCGTTCCCGGGGGGGCGGGTACCGGGGAGCTGTTTTTT. Translating it yields CSVPGGAGTGELFF.

This sequence joins TRBV2 and TRBJ2-3; D may be TRBD1 (7 bases). Germline V CDR1 and CDR2: SNHLY, FYNNEI. Deletions cut 9 bases from V and 9 bases from J, with 22 bases between. There are 14 residues in the CDR3. CDR3 residues: CARRGGTAGGTQYF. CDR3 nucleotide sequence: TGTGCCAGGCGGGGCGGAACGGCAGGGGGAACGCAGTATTTT.

This CDR3 reads CASSYRGQGSETQYF. In DNA, the CDR3 is TGTGCCAGCAGCTATCGGGGACAGGGGTCAGAGACCCAGTACTTC. The chain is built from TRBV7-2 and TRBJ2-5; 10 nucleotides line up with TRBD1. The CDR3 length is 15 residues. Germline-derived CDR1 and CDR2 are SGHTA and FQGNSA. V trimming: 4 bases; J trimming: 4 bases; junction bases outside the gene matches: 6.

V and J are TRBV5-1 and TRBJ2-7, with D uncertain. V gave up 4 bases and J gave up 1 base, with 15 bases separating them. The CDR3 consists of 15 residues. CDR1 and CDR2 from the germline V gene are SGHRS and YFSETQ. CDR3 DNA sequence: TGCGCCAGCAGCCCAACACTATTTTCTTCCTACGAGCAGTACTTC. It codes for CASSPTLFSSYEQYF.

The CDR3 sequence: CASSLLGTGAGEKLFF. The CDR3 bases are TGTGCCAGCAGTTTATTAGGGACAGGGGCCGGTGAAAAACTGTTTTTT. V is TRBV27 and J is TRBJ1-4, with 10 bases aligning to TRBD1. CDR1 is MNHEY and CDR2 is SMNVEV in the germline V gene (reference sequence). The CDR3 is 16 amino acids. V shed 1 base and J 7 bases; nucleotides not matched to a gene: 6.

The chain is built from TRBV6-4 and TRBJ2-3; D call uncertain. Germline CDR1 MRHNA, CDR2 SNTAGT. The CDR3 is made up of 16 amino acids. Trimming took 0 bases from V and 6 from J, leaving 16 bases between them. DNA for the CDR3: TGTGCCAGCAGTGACTCGAAGGAATGGTTGTATGATACGCAGTATTTT. It is translated as CASSDSKEWLYDTQYF.

The chain links TRBV9 to TRBJ1-1; tentative D call: TRBD1 (5 bases). Trimming took off 0 bases at V and 5 bases at J, with 8 bases between the two ends. Germline values: CDR1 SGDLS, CDR2 YYNGEE. This CDR3 spans 13 amino acids. The CDR3 bases are TGTGCCAGCAGCGTAGAGGGGAGGACTGAAGCTTTCTTT. It is translated as CASSVEGRTEAFF.

This clone was counted between two and nine times. V and J are TRBV7-2 and TRBJ1-5; D perhaps matches TRBD1 (6 bases). This CDR3 is 13 amino acids long. V was trimmed by 5 bases and J by 1 base, leaving 6 bases between them. Germline assignment: CDR1 SGHTA and CDR2 FQGNSA. The CDR3 DNA is TGTGCCAGCAGCGGACAGAGCAATCAGCCCCAGCATTTT. It translates to CASSGQSNQPQHF.

This clone was counted a few times. This chain joins TRBV5-1 and TRBJ2-7; D is unclear. The V gene lost 2 bases and the J gene lost 0 bases, with 12 bases spanning the gap. Looked up from germline, CDR1 is SGHRS and CDR2 is YFSETQ. The CDR3 is 15 amino acids. The CDR3 protein is CASSLFDGDSYEQYF. The DNA for the CDR3 is TGCGCCAGCAGCTTATTTGACGGTGACTCCTACGAGCAGTACTTC.

This clone came up once. The chain carries TRBV5-4 and TRBJ1-4, with a weak D call TRBD1 (6 bases). In germline, CDR1 is SGHNT, CDR2 YYREEE (reference sequence). This CDR3 has 17 amino acids. The V end lost 4 bases, the J end lost 3 bases, and 19 bases lay between the germline ends. As DNA, the CDR3 is TGTGCCAGCAGCGCCGGGGGCTGGGAGGAGTCTAATGAAAAACTGTTTTTT. Translated: CASSAGGWEESNEKLFF. The whole variable domain, filled in from reference TRBV5-4 and TRBJ1-4, reads ETGVTQSPTHLIKTRGQQVTLRCSSQSGHNTVSWYQQALGQGPQFIFQYYREEENGRGNFPPRFSGLQFPNYSSELNVNALELDDSALYLCASSAGGWEESNEKLFFGSGTQLSVL.

This clone was recorded a few times. This chain uses TRBV29-1 with TRBJ1-2, with 10 positions matching TRBD1. CDR1 and CDR2 from the germline V gene are SQVTM and ANQGSEA. Germline trimming cut 1 base from V and 7 bases from J; bases unmatched to any gene: 9. This CDR3 is built from 15 residues. The DNA for the CDR3 is TGCAGCGTTGAAGGACAGGGGGCTCCTGGGGGTGGCTACACCTTC. Its translation is CSVEGQGAPGGGYTF. The full variable domain, rest sourced from reference TRBV29-1 and TRBJ1-2, is SAVISQKPSRDICQRGTSLTIQCQVDSQVTMMFWYRQQPGQSLTLIATANQGSEATYESGFVIDKFPISRPNLTFSTLTVSNMSPEDSSIYLCSVEGQGAPGGGYTFGSGTRLTVV.

The rearrangement uses TRBV11-2 and TRBJ1-2, with D uncertain. Germline lookup yields CDR1 SGHAT and CDR2 FQNNGV. This CDR3 contains 12 residues. Trimming cost V 1 base and J 2 bases, with 2 bases left between them. The CDR3 reads CASSLANYGYTF. CDR3 coding DNA: TGTGCCAGCAGCTTAGCCAACTATGGCTACACCTTC.

This chain connects TRBV7-8 to TRBJ1-2; possible D gene TRBD1, 5 bases. This CDR3 is built from 13 residues. V was trimmed by 0 bases and J by 8 bases, leaving 10 bases between them. CDR1 and CDR2 from the germline V gene are SGHVS and FQNEAQ. This chain's CDR3 is CASSLASWDGYTF. DNA for the CDR3: TGTGCCAGCAGCTTAGCCTCTTGGGACGGCTACACCTTC.

This rearrangement joins TRBV27 to TRBJ1-1, with D possibly being TRBD1 (5 bases). This CDR3 is 12 amino acids long. Germline V gene lookup returns CDR1 MNHEY and CDR2 SMNVEV (reference sequence). Trimming shortened V by 5 bases and J by 1 base, and 5 bases separated the two germline ends. In nucleotides, the CDR3 is TGTGCCAGCAGTCAGGGGAACACTGAAGCTTTCTTT. Translation: CASSQGNTEAFF.

The V and J genes are TRBV9 and TRBJ1-2; TRBD1 aligns across 9 bases. The CDR3 runs 15 residues. Germline loops: CDR1 SGDLS, CDR2 YYNGEE. Unmatched junction bases numbered 9, after V lost 4 bases and J lost 5 bases. The CDR3 region has the DNA TGTGCCAGCAGCCCCAATCGACAGGGGGGATATGGCTACACCTTC. Translated: CASSPNRQGGYGYTF.

The chain combines TRBV27 with TRBJ1-5; 7 bases match TRBD1. The CDR3 runs to 14 residues. The V gene end was trimmed by 4 bases and the J gene end by 4 bases; junction bases not matched to a gene: 4. Germline V gene sequence: CDR1 MNHEY, CDR2 SMNVEV (reference sequence). DNA for the CDR3: TGTGCCAGCAGTTACAGGGGTCGAAATCAGCCCCAGCATTTT. Its protein product is CASSYRGRNQPQHF.

To note about this clone: At the DNA level, this CDR3 is encoded by other sequences in the same sample as well. CDR3 DNA: TGTGCCAGCAGCCCCGGGGTCGGAAACACCATATATTTT. Translating gives CASSPGVGNTIYF. J is TRBJ1-3 and V is TRBV12-3 or TRBV12-4; no clear D gene. With 6 bases removed from V and 4 bases from J, the gap between germline ends came to 10 bases. The CDR3 is 13 residues long.

Comment on this clone: Distinct nucleotide sequences in the sample also encode this CDR3. The rearrangement uses TRBV12-3 or TRBV12-4 and TRBJ2-7; 8 bases fit TRBD1. The V and J ends lost 5 bases and 5 bases, in that order; junction bases with no gene match: 2. CDR3 length: 12 residues. This chain's CDR3 is CASSPTGDEQYF. CDR3 nucleotides: TGTGCCAGCAGTCCGACAGGGGACGAGCAGTACTTC.

V is TRBV29-1 and J is TRBJ2-1; a weak D match, TRBD2 (5 bases). The CDR3 runs to 12 residues. CDR1 SQVTM and CDR2 ANQGSEA come from the germline V gene. V was clipped by 5 bases and J by 10 bases, with 15 bases between them. The DNA for the CDR3 is TGCAGCGTTAGGGAGAACCTTCCGGAGCAGTTCTTC. It is translated as CSVRENLPEQFF.

The chain has TRBV25-1 and TRBJ2-2, with unresolved D. This CDR3 has 11 amino acids. V dropped 4 bases and J dropped 6 bases, with 3 bases sitting between them. Germline-derived CDR1 and CDR2 are MGHDK and SYGVNS. CDR3 sequence: CASSVSGELFF. The CDR3, as DNA: TGTGCCAGCAGTGTATCCGGGGAGCTGTTTTTT. The whole variable domain, filled in from reference TRBV25-1 and TRBJ2-2, reads EADIYQTPRYLVIGTGKKITLECSQTMGHDKMYWYQQDPGMELHLIHYSYGVNSTEKGDLSSESTVSRIRTEHFPLTLESARPSHTSQYLCASSVSGELFFGEGSRLTVL.

The chain carries TRBV3-1 (or the pseudogene TRBV3-2) and TRBJ2-6; no clear D gene. Trimming stripped 4 bases from V and 0 bases from J, with 19 bases between. This CDR3 region has 19 residues. The germline gives CDR1 LGHDT, CDR2 YNNKEL (reference sequence). CDR3 DNA: TGTGCCAGCAGCCCCTCGCCTGGACGGACCTACTCTGGGGCCAACGTCCTGACTTTC. It translates to CASSPSPGRTYSGANVLTF.

This rearrangement joins TRBV5-1 to TRBJ2-3; a possible D gene is TRBD2 (6 bases). The CDR3 is made up of 15 amino acids. V was cut by 6 bases and J by 2 bases, with 16 bases left in between. Germline V gene sequence: CDR1 SGHRS, CDR2 YFSETQ. As DNA, the CDR3 is TGCGCCAGCAACGTGGGAGGACACCCCACAGATACGCAGTATTTT. Its protein product is CASNVGGHPTDTQYF.